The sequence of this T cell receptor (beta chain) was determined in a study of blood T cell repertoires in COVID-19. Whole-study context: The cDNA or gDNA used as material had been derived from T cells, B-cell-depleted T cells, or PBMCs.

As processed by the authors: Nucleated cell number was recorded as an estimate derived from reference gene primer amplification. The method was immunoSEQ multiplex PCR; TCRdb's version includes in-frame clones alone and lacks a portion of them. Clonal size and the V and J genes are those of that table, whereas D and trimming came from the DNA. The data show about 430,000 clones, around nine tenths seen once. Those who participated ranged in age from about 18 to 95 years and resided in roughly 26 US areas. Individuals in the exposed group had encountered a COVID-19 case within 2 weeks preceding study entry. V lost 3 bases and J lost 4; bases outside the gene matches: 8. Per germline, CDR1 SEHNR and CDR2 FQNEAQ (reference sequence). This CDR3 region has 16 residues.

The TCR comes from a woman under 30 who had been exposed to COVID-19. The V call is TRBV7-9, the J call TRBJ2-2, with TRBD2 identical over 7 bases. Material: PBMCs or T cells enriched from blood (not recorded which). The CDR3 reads CASSFVPGLSTGELFF. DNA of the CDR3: TGTGCCAGCAGCTTTGTTCCGGGACTAAGCACCGGGGAGCTGTTTTTT.